A selection of T cell receptor beta chains follows, all from one sample in a study of human T cells and chemical hapten exposure. TCRdb processed the RACE reads anew with MiXCR; each CDR3 protein has one entry. The sample holds 150,000 to 200,000 distinct CDR3 sequences; around 13% are singletons and the top ten take 1.5% to 2%. The sample here was whole blood, taken in connection with sensitization to the hapten diphenylcyclopropenone (DPC). These receptors were collected from a woman in her 30s with alopecia areata. Some clones in this sample may be carry-over from other donors' samples. CDR3s leave out the opening cysteine and the closing phenylalanine or tryptophan. Each record gives: J gene, V gene, clone size, CDR3 protein. The size of a clone is reported for some rows only, either as once, few or many, or as a class for expanded clones.

TRBJ2-1,TRBV20-1,few,SAREHGGAYNEQF
TRBJ1-2,TRBV20-1,few,SARDTAYGYT
TRBJ1-6,TRBV2,few,ASSDAGNSPLH
TRBJ1-3,TRBV14,few,ASSQAGTGATIY
TRBJ2-1,TRBV6-1,NA,ASSERRAGTGYEQF
TRBJ2-5,TRBV7-3,few,ASSLQTSAAGPQETQY
TRBJ2-3,TRBV27,NA,ASSQLAGGRGTQY
TRBJ1-1,TRBV4-2,NA,ASSQMAGGTEAF
TRBJ2-5,TRBV12-3/TRBV12-4,few,ASSMGLAAETQY
TRBJ2-3,TRBV20-1,NA,SASLSGGPDTQY
TRBJ2-3,TRBV27,many,ASRVAGADTQY
TRBJ1-3,TRBV3-1,few,ASSLRQAGNTIY
TRBJ2-7,TRBV30,few,AWRTKGQPVSYEQY
TRBJ1-6,TRBV28,NA,ASTTHGEGYSPLH
TRBJ2-7,TRBV28,few,ASSFSTEAGPEQY
TRBJ1-1,TRBV12-3/TRBV12-4,few,AREGGTEAF
TRBJ1-5,TRBV6-2/TRBV6-3,NA,ASSYTSQGNGWNQPQH
TRBJ1-5,TRBV20-1,few,SARDKEGPHNQPQH
TRBJ2-2,TRBV6-2/TRBV6-3,NA,ASSPGGENTGELF
TRBJ2-7,TRBV6-2/TRBV6-3,NA,ASRSGSEQY
TRBJ1-2,TRBV7-8,NA,ASSLRTGVPVVGYT
TRBJ2-4,TRBV6-2/TRBV6-3,few,ASSSASGGAKNIQY
TRBJ2-6,TRBV7-2,NA,ASSSRLAGSLSGANVLT
TRBJ1-4,TRBV7-2,many,ASSFERRGKLF
TRBJ1-1,TRBV3-1,few,ASSLLDLPTEAF
TRBJ2-3,TRBV20-1,NA,SARALAGYTQY
TRBJ2-1,TRBV28,few,ASSLLGLAGVNEQF